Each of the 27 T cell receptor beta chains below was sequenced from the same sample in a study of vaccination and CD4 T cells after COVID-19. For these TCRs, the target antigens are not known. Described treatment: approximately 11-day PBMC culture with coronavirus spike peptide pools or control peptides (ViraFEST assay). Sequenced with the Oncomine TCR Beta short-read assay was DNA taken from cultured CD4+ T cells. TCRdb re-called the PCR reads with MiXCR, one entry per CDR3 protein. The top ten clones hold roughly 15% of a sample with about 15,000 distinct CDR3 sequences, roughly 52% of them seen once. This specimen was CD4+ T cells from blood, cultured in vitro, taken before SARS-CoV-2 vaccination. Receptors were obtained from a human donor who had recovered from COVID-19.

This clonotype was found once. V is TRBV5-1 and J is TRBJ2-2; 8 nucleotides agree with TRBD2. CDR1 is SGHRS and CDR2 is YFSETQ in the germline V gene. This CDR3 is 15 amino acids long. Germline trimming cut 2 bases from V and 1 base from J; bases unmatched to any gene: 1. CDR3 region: CASSFTSGNTGELFF. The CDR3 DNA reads TGCGCCAGCAGCTTCACTAGCGGGAACACCGGGGAGCTGTTTTTT.

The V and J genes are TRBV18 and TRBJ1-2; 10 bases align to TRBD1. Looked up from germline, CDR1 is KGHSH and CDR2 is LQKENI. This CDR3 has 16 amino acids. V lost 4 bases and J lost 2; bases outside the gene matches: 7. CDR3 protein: CASSLPGTGVNYGYTF. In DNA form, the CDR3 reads TGTGCCAGCTCACTACCCGGGACAGGGGTCAACTATGGCTACACCTTC.

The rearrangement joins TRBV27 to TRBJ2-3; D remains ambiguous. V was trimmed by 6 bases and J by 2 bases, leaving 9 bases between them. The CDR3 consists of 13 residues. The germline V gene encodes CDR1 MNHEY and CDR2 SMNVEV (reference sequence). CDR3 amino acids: CASRRTDTDTQYF. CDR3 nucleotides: TGTGCCAGCAGGAGAACAGACACAGATACGCAGTATTTT.

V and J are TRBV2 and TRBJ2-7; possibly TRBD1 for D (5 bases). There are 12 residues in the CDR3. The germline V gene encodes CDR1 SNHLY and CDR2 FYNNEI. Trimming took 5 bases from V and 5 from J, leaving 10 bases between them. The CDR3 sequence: CASSYQGDEQYF. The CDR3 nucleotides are TGTGCCAGCAGTTATCAGGGTGACGAGCAGTACTTC.

CDR3 loop: CASKGRQGNYSNQPQHF. CDR3 DNA: TGTGCCAGTAAAGGGCGCCAGGGGAACTATAGCAATCAGCCCCAGCATTTT. The J gene is TRBJ1-5, the V gene TRBV19; TRBD1 is a possible D gene (6 bases). The CDR3 is 17 amino acids. Germline V lookup: CDR1 LNHDA, CDR2 SQIVND (reference sequence). V was shortened by 7 bases and J by 0 bases, with 19 bases between the two germline ends.

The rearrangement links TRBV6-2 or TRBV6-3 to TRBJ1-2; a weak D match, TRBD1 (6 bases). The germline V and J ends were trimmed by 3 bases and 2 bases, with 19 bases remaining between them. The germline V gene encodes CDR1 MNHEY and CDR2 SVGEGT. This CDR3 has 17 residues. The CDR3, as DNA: TGTGCCAGCAGTTATCCGACGACAGGTCGGCCGAACTATGGCTACACCTTC. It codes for CASSYPTTGRPNYGYTF.

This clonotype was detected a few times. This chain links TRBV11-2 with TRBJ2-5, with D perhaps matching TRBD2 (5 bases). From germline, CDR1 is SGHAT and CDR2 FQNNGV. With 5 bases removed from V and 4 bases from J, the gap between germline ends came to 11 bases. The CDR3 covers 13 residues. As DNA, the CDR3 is TGTGCCAGCAGCATCTTACTAGGAGAGACCCAGTACTTC. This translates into CASSILLGETQYF.

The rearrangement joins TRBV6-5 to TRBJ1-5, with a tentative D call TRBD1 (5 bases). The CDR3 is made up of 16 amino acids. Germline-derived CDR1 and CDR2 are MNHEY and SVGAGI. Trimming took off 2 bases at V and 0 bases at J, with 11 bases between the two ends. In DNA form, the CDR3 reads TGTGCCAGCAGTTACAAAGACAGATCTAGCAATCAGCCCCAGCATTTT. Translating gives CASSYKDRSSNQPQHF.

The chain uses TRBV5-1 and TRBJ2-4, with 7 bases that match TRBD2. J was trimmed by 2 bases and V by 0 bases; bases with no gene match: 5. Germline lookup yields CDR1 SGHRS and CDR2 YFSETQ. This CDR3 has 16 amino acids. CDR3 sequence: CASSLASGNTKNIQYF. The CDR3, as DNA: TGCGCCAGCAGCTTGGCCAGCGGGAATACCAAAAACATTCAGTACTTC.

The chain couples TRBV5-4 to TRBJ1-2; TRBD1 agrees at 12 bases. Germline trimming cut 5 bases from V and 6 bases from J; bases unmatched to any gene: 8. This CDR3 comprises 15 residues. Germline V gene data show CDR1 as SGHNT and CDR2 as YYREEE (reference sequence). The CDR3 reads CASRSTGTGGDGYTF. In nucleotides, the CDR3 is TGTGCCAGCAGAAGCACCGGGACAGGGGGCGATGGCTACACCTTC.

CDR3 nucleotides: TGTGCCAGCAGGCGGAGGACAGACTTGAACACTGAAGCTTTCTTT. It codes for CASRRRTDLNTEAFF. The chain joins TRBV27 to TRBJ1-1, with a possible D match to TRBD1 (6 bases). Germline CDR1 is MNHEY and CDR2 is SMNVEV (reference sequence). CDR3 length: 15 residues. V lost 6 bases and J lost 0, with 14 bases in between.

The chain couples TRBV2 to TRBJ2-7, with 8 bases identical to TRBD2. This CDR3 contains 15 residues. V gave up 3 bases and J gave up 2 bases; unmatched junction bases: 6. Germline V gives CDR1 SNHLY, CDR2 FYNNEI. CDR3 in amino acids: CASSELTSVTYEQYF. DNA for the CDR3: TGTGCCAGCAGTGAGTTGACTAGCGTGACCTACGAGCAGTACTTC.

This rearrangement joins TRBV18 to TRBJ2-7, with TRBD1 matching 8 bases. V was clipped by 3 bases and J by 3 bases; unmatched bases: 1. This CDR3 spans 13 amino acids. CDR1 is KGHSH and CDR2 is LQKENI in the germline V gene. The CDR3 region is CASSPGQDYEQYF. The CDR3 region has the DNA TGTGCCAGCTCACCGGGACAGGACTACGAGCAGTACTTC.

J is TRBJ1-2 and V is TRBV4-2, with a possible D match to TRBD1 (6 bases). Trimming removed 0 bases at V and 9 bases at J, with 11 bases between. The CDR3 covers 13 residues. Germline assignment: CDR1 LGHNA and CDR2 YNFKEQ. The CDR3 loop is CASSQEGGGRYTF. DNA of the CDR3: TGTGCCAGCAGCCAAGAGGGAGGGGGTCGCTACACCTTC.

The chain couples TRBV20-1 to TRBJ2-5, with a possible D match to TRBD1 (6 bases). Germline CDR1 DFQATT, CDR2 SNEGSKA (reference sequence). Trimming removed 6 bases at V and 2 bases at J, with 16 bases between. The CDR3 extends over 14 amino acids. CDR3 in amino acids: CSAWGGRGQETQYF. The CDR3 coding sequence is TGCAGTGCGTGGGGTGGCAGGGGACAAGAGACCCAGTACTTC.

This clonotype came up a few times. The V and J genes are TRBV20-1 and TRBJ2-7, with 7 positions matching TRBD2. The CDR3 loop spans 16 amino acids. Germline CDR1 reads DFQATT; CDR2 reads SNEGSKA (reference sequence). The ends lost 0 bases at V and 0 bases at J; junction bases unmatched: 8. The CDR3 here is CSARDRGRGSSYEQYF. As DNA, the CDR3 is TGCAGTGCTAGAGATCGAGGGCGGGGGAGCTCCTACGAGCAGTACTTC.

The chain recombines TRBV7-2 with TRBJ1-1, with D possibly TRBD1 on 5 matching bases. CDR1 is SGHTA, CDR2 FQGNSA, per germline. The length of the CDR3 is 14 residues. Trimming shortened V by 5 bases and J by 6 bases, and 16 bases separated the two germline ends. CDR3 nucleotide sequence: TGTGCCAGCAGCACCCGACAGTTAAGCTCTGAAGCTTTCTTT. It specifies CASSTRQLSSEAFF. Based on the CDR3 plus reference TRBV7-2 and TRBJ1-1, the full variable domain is GAGVSQSPSNKVTEKGKDVELRCDPISGHTALYWYRQSLGQGLEFLIYFQGNSAPDKSGLPSDRFSAERTGGSVSTLTIQRTQQEDSAVYLCASSTRQLSSEAFFGQGTRLTVV.

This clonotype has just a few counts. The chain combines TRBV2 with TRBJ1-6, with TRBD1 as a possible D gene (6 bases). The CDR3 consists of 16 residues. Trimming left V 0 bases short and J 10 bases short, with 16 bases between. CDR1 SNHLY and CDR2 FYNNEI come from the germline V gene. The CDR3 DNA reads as TGTGCCAGCAGTGAAGCTGGGGGCCAGGTCCGGTCACCCCTCCACTTT. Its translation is CASSEAGGQVRSPLHF.

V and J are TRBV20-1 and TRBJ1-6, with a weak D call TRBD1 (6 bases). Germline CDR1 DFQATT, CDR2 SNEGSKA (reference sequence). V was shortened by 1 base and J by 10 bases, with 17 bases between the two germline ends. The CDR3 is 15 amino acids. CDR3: CSARVLQGEVSPLHF. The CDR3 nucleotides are TGCAGTGCTAGAGTGTTACAGGGCGAAGTATCACCCCTCCACTTT.

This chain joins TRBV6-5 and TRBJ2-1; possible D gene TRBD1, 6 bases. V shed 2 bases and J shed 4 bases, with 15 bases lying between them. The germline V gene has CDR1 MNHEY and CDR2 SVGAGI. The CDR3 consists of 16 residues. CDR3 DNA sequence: TGTGCCAGCAGTTACATTGGGGCAGGGGATTACAATGAGCAGTTCTTC. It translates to CASSYIGAGDYNEQFF.

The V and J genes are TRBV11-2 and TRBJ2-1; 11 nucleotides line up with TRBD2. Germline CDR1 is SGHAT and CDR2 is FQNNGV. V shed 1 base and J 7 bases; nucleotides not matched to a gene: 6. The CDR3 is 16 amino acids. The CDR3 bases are TGTGCCAGCAGCTTAGTCTTAGCGGGAGGGCCTAATGAGCAGTTCTTC. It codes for CASSLVLAGGPNEQFF.

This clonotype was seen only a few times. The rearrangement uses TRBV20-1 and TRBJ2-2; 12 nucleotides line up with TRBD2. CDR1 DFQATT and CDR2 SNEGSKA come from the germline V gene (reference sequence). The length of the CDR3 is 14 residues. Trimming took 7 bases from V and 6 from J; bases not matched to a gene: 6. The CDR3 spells CSVPLAGGAGELFF. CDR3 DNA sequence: TGCAGTGTTCCACTAGCGGGGGGTGCCGGGGAGCTGTTTTTT.

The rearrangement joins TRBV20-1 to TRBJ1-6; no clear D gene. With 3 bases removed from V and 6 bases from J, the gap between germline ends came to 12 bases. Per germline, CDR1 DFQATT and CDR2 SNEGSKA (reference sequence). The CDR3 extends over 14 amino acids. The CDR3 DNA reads TGCAGTGCTAGTGCGGCAGGTGGTAATTCACCCCTCCACTTT. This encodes CSASAAGGNSPLHF.

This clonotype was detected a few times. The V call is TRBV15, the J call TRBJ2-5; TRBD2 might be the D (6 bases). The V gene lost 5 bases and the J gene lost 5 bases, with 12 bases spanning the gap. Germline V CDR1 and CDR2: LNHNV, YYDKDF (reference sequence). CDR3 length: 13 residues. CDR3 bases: TGTGCCACCAGCCGCTCTGCGGGGGAGACCCAGTACTTC. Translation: CATSRSAGETQYF.

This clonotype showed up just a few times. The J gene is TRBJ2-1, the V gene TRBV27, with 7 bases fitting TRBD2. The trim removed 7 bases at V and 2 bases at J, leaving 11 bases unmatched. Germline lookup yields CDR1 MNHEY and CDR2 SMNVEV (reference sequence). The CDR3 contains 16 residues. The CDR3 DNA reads TGTGCCAGCAACTCCCGAGGACTAGGCCCCTACAATGAGCAGTTCTTC. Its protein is CASNSRGLGPYNEQFF.

This CDR3 reads CAISESGLAKNIQYF. The CDR3 DNA follows: TGTGCCATCAGTGAGTCCGGGTTAGCCAAAAACATTCAGTACTTC. The chain recombines TRBV10-3 with TRBJ2-4; D unresolved. Deletions cut 0 bases from V and 0 bases from J, with 6 bases between. This CDR3 contains 15 residues. The germline gives CDR1 ENHRY, CDR2 SYGVKD.

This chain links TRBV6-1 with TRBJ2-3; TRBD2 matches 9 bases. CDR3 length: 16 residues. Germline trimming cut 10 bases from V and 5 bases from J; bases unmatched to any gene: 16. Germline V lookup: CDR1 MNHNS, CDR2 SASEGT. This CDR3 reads CATGGIGGGRGDTQYF. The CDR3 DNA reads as TGTGCCACAGGAGGAATAGGAGGCGGGAGGGGAGATACGCAGTATTTT.